This TCR beta chain stems from a study of blood T cell repertoires in COVID-19. Study-wide context: Both acute and convalescent COVID-19 samples were obtained from the United States, Italy and Spain. T cells, B-cell-depleted T cells, or PBMCs supplied cDNA or gDNA.

As handled by the study authors: Amplification of reference gene primers provided the estimated nucleated cell counts. The assay was immunoSEQ multiplex PCR, and TCRdb's table has in-frame clones only and misses some. V and J calls plus clone size are reproduced from that table; the DNA served to infer D and trimming. The table includes roughly 250,000 clones, approximately 81% detected once. This CDR3 comprises 16 residues. CDR1 is MNHNS, CDR2 SASEGT, per germline. The J segment lost 2 bases and the V segment lost 4 bases, leaving 11 bases of the junction unmatched. This chain links TRBV6-1 with TRBJ2-7; 7 bases are shared with TRBD1. Sequencing input: peripheral blood. This TCR derives from a man between 40 and 49 years old with acute or convalescent COVID-19. CDR3 loop: CASSAILRTGAYEQYF. For the CDR3, the DNA is TGTGCCAGCAGTGCAATTTTGAGAACAGGGGCCTACGAGCAGTACTTC.